This entry features one T cell receptor (beta chain) sequence. In the original workflow: Reference gene primers were amplified, and this amplification served to estimate nucleated cell counts. Repertoires were generated with immunoSEQ multiplex PCR, while TCRdb's copy carries only in-frame clones and drops some. V, J and clone size derive from that table, while D and trimming were established from the DNA sequence. This sample yields roughly 190,000 clones, of which 89% are seen a single time; roughly 0.77% belongs to the top ten. This specimen comes from a study of blood T cell repertoires in COVID-19. Study context: PBMCs, B-cell-depleted T cells, or T cells were the source of the cDNA or gDNA that made up the material.

In assigning cohorts, the study relied on participant-reported clinical history. Donors in Cohort 3 who had recovered were those with two negative PCRs, healthcare professional clearance, or resolution of their symptoms. Between the trimmed V and J ends, which lost 6 bases and 0 bases, there was a span of 11 bases. This CDR3 spans 14 amino acids. From germline, CDR1 is SGHTA and CDR2 FQGNSA. Sequencing input: PBMCs or T cells enriched from blood (not recorded which). The gene calls are TRBV7-2 and TRBJ1-1, with D perhaps TRBD1 (5 bases). The source is a woman aged 18-29 years who had recovered from COVID-19. The chain's CDR3 is CASSRGSMNTEAFF. CDR3 DNA: TGTGCCAGCAGTAGGGGTAGTATGAACACTGAAGCTTTCTTT.